This T cell receptor (beta chain) was captured in a study of cytomegalovirus exposure and HLA in healthy donors. Study-level points and caveats: Excluded were some V segments that proved indistinguishable, including TRBV6-2 and TRBV6-3. Analysis performed later found approximately 17,000 TCR beta sequences associated with HLA alleles at 0.05 false discovery rate. Earlier analysis yielded a pattern in which most TCR beta V segments were productive about 90% or about 30% of the time.

V shed 3 bases, J shed 7 bases, and the junction held 6 bases outside the gene matches. Germline loops: CDR1 SGHRS, CDR2 YFSETQ. The CDR3 is made up of 16 amino acids. Worth noting for this clone: The antigen is undetermined.

PCR involved 60 Vbeta and 13 Jbeta primers. Generated by immunoSEQ multiplex PCR, the TCRdb table keeps only in-frame clones and is missing some. The sample shows 80,000 to 100,000 clones, roughly four fifths of them seen only once. The V gene is TRBV5-1, the J gene TRBJ1-6; 11 nucleotides line up with TRBD1. This TCR came from a female donor in good health and CMV-seropositive. Sequencing used PBMCs. CDR3 DNA sequence: TGCGCCAGCAGCTGGGGGGGGACAGGGGGGAATTCACCCCTCCACTTT. Encoded protein: CASSWGGTGGNSPLHF.